This entry describes one TCR beta chain. The antigen remains unidentified. This entry is derived from a study of T cell repertoires in cytomegalovirus infection. Whole-study context: Indications of both CMV infection and matching HLA type were provided by public TCR beta signatures.

TCRdb ran MiXCR on the reads and lists one entry per CDR3 protein. Counted here are about 180,000 distinct CDR3 sequences, 13% to 15% occurring once; the ten biggest clones make up over 25%. Trimming cost V 1 base and J 0 bases, with 10 bases left between them. This CDR3 has 16 residues. Germline CDR1 and CDR2: SNHLY and FYNNEI. Findings of the study overall: The ex vivo response showed dominance by HLA-C-restricted CMV-specific TCR beta clonotypes. Cumulated frequencies of public TCR beta families served to identify carriers of CMV plus the relevant HLA.

The sample was PBMCs. This sequence joins TRBV2 and TRBJ2-4; no clear D gene. This clonotype was sampled from a human donor in good health (CMV status not recorded). Some clones in this sample may be carry-over from other donors' samples. For the CDR3, the DNA is TGTGCCAGCAGTGAAGTTGCCACCATAGCCAAAAACATTCAGTACTTC. Protein: CASSEVATIAKNIQYF. Variable domain in full (rest from reference TRBV2 and TRBJ2-4): EPEVTQTPSHQVTQMGQEVILRCVPISNHLYFYWYRQILGQKVEFLVSFYNNEISEKSEIFDDQFSVERPDGSNFTLKIRSTKLEDSAMYFCASSEVATIAKNIQYFGAGTRLSVL.